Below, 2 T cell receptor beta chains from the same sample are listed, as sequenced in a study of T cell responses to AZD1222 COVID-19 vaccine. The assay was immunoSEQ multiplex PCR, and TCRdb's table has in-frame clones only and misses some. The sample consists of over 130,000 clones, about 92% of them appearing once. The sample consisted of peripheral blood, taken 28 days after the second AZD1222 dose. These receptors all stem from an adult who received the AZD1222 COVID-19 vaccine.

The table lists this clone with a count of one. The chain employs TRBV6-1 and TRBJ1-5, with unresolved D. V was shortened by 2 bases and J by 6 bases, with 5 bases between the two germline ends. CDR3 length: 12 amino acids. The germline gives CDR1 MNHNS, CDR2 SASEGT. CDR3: CASSEMGQPQHF. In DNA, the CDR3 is TGTGCCAGCAGTGAAATGGGTCAGCCCCAGCATTTT.

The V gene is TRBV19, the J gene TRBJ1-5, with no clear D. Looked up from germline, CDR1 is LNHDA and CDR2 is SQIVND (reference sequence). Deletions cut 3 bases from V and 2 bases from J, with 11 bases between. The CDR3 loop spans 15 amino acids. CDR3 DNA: TGTGCCAGTAGTATCTTCGGGATTGGCAATCAGCCCCAGCATTTT. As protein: CASSIFGIGNQPQHF.